The 5 T cell receptor beta chains below come from one sample, sequenced in a study of resident and recirculating memory T cells in vitiligo. Clones were sequenced by immunoSEQ multiplex PCR, and TCRdb holds only the in-frame ones, with some missing. This table has 55,000 to 75,000 clones, 91% appearing once. Specimen: blood. These receptors all come from a male donor with vitiligo.

Only one count was recorded for this clone. The CDR3 region is CASSRDGTGGNYGYTF. CDR3 DNA: TGCGCCAGCAGCCGCGATGGGACAGGGGGCAACTATGGCTACACCTTC. J is TRBJ1-2 and V is TRBV5-1; 12 bases are a match to TRBD1. This CDR3 contains 16 residues. CDR1 SGHRS and CDR2 YFSETQ come from the germline V gene. Losses at the gene ends were 4 bases for V and 2 bases for J; bases not matched to a gene: 6. Based on the CDR3 plus reference TRBV5-1 and TRBJ1-2, the full variable domain is KAGVTQTPRYLIKTRGQQVTLSCSPISGHRSVSWYQQTPGQGLQFLFEYFSETQRNKGNFPGRFSGRQFSNSRSEMNVSTLELGDSALYLCASSRDGTGGNYGYTFGSGTRLTVV.

This chain links TRBV11-3 with TRBJ2-3; a weak D match, TRBD2 (6 bases). Trimming shortened V by 4 bases and J by 6 bases, and 14 bases separated the two germline ends. CDR3 length: 14 residues. CDR1 SGHNT and CDR2 YENEEA come from the germline V gene. Here the CDR3 reads CASSSRDLGDTQYF. CDR3 DNA sequence: TGTGCCAGCAGCTCGCGGGACCTCGGGGATACGCAGTATTTT.

The chain carries TRBV6-5 and TRBJ1-1; possibly TRBD1 for D (5 bases). V shed 2 bases and J shed 1 base, with 11 bases lying between them. The CDR3 extends over 15 amino acids. Looked up from germline, CDR1 is MNHEY and CDR2 is SVGAGI. CDR3 amino acids: CASSYAQGRNTEAFF. The CDR3, as DNA: TGTGCCAGCAGTTACGCTCAGGGTAGGAACACTGAAGCTTTCTTT.

The V and J genes are TRBV25-1 and TRBJ2-3; unclear D gene. There are 16 residues in the CDR3. V was clipped by 3 bases and J by 0 bases, with 13 bases between them. CDR1 and CDR2 from the germline V gene are MGHDK and SYGVNS. In nucleotides, the CDR3 is TGTGCCAGCAGTGATACCCCTATGTCTAGCACAGATACGCAGTATTTT. This codes for CASSDTPMSSTDTQYF.

The chain is built from TRBV7-9 and TRBJ1-6; tentative D call: TRBD1 (6 bases). The germline V gene has CDR1 SEHNR and CDR2 FQNEAQ (reference sequence). Between the trimmed V and J ends, which lost 3 bases and 10 bases, there was a span of 22 bases. The CDR3 contains 17 residues. In DNA form, the CDR3 reads TGTGCCAGCAGCTTCTCGGTCGGTGTCCAGGGGCGGTCACCCCTCCACTTT. It is translated as CASSFSVGVQGRSPLHF. The variable domain in full, with the rest retrieved from reference TRBV7-9 and TRBJ1-6, is DTGVSQNPRHKITKRGQNVTFRCDPISEHNRLYWYRQTLGQGPEFLTYFQNEAQLEKSRLLSDRFSAERPKGSFSTLEIQRTEQGDSAMYLCASSFSVGVQGRSPLHFGNGTRLTVT.